Listed below are T cell receptor beta chains from one sample, sequenced in a study of cytomegalovirus exposure and HLA in healthy donors. Using immunoSEQ multiplex PCR, the repertoire was profiled, and TCRdb retains in-frame clones only, with some absent. The repertoire includes 200,000 or so clones, over 80% of them detected once, and more than 6% sits in the top ten. Sequencing was performed on PBMCs. These receptors were collected from a man aged 40-55 years in good health and CMV-seropositive. CDR3s include the opening cysteine and the closing phenylalanine or tryptophan. A D gene is named only where the DNA matches it firmly. Rows give clone size only sometimes, using once, few, many, or a class for an expanded clone.

TRBV9	NA	TRBJ2-7	NA	TGTGCCAGCAGCGTAGGGTCGACAGACCCCTACGAGCAGTACTTC	CASSVGSTDPYEQYF
TRBV29-1	NA	TRBJ1-2	NA	TGCAGCGTACTACAGGGCGATGGCTACACCTTC	CSVLQGDGYTF
TRBV7-2	NA	TRBJ1-1	TRBD1	TGTGCCAGCAGCTTATCGGGGACAGGGGGCTGGAACACTGAAGCTTTCTTT	CASSLSGTGGWNTEAFF
TRBV4-3	few	TRBJ1-1	NA	TGCGCCAGCAGCCCTCCAGGGTCCACTGAAGCTTTCTTT	CASSPPGSTEAFF
TRBV19	NA	TRBJ2-7	TRBD2	TGTGCCAGTAGTCAATCTAGCGGTCAAACCTACGAGCAGTACTTC	CASSQSSGQTYEQYF
TRBV9	NA	TRBJ2-7	NA	TGTGCCAGCAGCGTAGAGCCGGGACTCCCCGAGCAGTACTTC	CASSVEPGLPEQYF
TRBV29-1	few	TRBJ2-7	NA	TGCAGCGTTGGGGCTGACAGGACCTACGAGCAGTACTTC	CSVGADRTYEQYF
TRBV6-6	NA	TRBJ1-2	TRBD1	TGTGCCAGCAAGGACAGGGTTGTCTATGGCTACACCTTC	CASKDRVVYGYTF
TRBV12-5	NA	TRBJ2-5	NA	TGTGCTAGTGGTTTGATCCAACAAGAGACCCAGTACTTC	CASGLIQQETQYF
TRBV7-2	NA	TRBJ2-7	TRBD2	TGTGCCAGCAGCTTAGCCAGTAGGACTAGCGGGGGGAGGCCCTACGAGCAGTACTTC	CASSLASRTSGGRPYEQYF
TRBV29-1	NA	TRBJ2-7	TRBD1	TGCAGCTTCCTGAACCGGGACAGGGACTACGAGCAGTACTTC	CSFLNRDRDYEQYF
TRBV7-2	NA	TRBJ1-5	NA	TGTGCCAGCAGCAGGACAAGGAGGGCGGTTGGTCAGCCCCAGCATTTT	CASSRTRRAVGQPQHF
TRBV11-2	NA	TRBJ2-7	TRBD2	TGTGCCAGCAGCTTAGATGGACTAGCGGTTTATTACGAGCAGTACTTC	CASSLDGLAVYYEQYF
TRBV30	few	TRBJ1-1	NA	TGTGCCTGGAGTACCACCAGGGGGAACACTGAAGCTTTCTTT	CAWSTTRGNTEAFF
TRBV7-3	NA	TRBJ2-6	NA	TGTGCCAGCAGCACCCGGGGTCTAGGTGGGGCCAACGTCCTGACTTTC	CASSTRGLGGANVLTF
TRBV7-3	NA	TRBJ2-7	TRBD2	TGTGCCAGCAGTTCCCGGGGGGGCAACGAGCAGTACTTC	CASSSRGGNEQYF
TRBV30	NA	TRBJ1-2	NA	TGTGCCTGGAGTGTACTATCGACAGGCTATGGCTACACCTTC	CAWSVLSTGYGYTF
TRBV2	NA	TRBJ2-7	NA	TGTGCCAGCAGTGATATTTCGAGGGACTTTTTCTCGACTTACGAGCAGTACTTC	CASSDISRDFFSTYEQYF
TRBV10-3	NA	TRBJ2-7	NA	TGTGCCATCAGAGAAAGGGGGGGTGGCTCCTACGAGCAGTACTTC	CAIRERGGGSYEQYF
TRBV5-4	NA	TRBJ2-3	NA	TGTGCCAGCAGCCTTGGGCGGACAGACTCAACGACGCAGTATTTT	CASSLGRTDSTTQYF
TRBV7-6	NA	TRBJ1-4	TRBD1	TGTGCCAGCAGCTCACCCCGACAGGGGAGAACGACTAATGAAAAACTGTTTTTT	CASSSPRQGRTTNEKLFF
TRBV10-1	NA	TRBJ2-7	TRBD2	TGCGCCAGCAGGATCCGGGACTACCGCCCCGAGCAGTACTTC	CASRIRDYRPEQYF
TRBV19	NA	TRBJ2-7	NA	TGTGCCAGTAGTACTCCGGGTTCCTACGAGCAGTACTTC	CASSTPGSYEQYF
TRBV7-9	NA	TRBJ2-2	NA	TGTGCCAGCAGCTCCCCCTCGGAGCCGAACACCGGGGAGCTGTTTTTT	CASSSPSEPNTGELFF
TRBV27	NA	TRBJ2-7	NA	TGTGCCAGCAGTACTAATCGACTAGGCGAGCAGTACTTC	CASSTNRLGEQYF
TRBV11-1	NA	TRBJ1-1	NA	TGTGCCAGCAGCTTAGAGGGGACAATGAACACTGAAGCTTTCTTT	CASSLEGTMNTEAFF
TRBV6-1	NA	TRBJ1-2	NA	TGTGCCAGCAGTGAAGGGCATGGAGGGTACTATGGCTACACCTTC	CASSEGHGGYYGYTF
TRBV6-6	NA	TRBJ2-2	NA	TGTGCCAGCAGTTACGGCCGCCAGGCGAACACCGGGGAGCTGTTTTTT	CASSYGRQANTGELFF
TRBV9	NA	TRBJ2-2	NA	TGTGCCAGCAGCGTAGTAGGAGCGAGAGAGCTGTTTTTT	CASSVVGARELFF
TRBV7-8	NA	TRBJ1-5	NA	TGTGCCAGCAGCTTAGCACAGGGTCGCAATCAGCCCCAGCATTTT	CASSLAQGRNQPQHF
TRBV6-1	NA	TRBJ2-1	TRBD2	TGTGCCAGCACGACTAGCGGGGACTACAATGAGCAGTTCTTC	CASTTSGDYNEQFF
TRBV2	NA	TRBJ1-5	NA	TGTGCCAGCAGTGAAGCGCGGGGAGCTGGGTTCGATCAGCCCCAGCATTTT	CASSEARGAGFDQPQHF
TRBV10-2	once	TRBJ2-3	TRBD2	TGCGCCAGCAGTGAGTCCTCTAGCGGCGTTTCCACAGATACGCAGTATTTT	CASSESSSGVSTDTQYF
TRBV27	NA	TRBJ2-5	TRBD1	TGTGCCAGCAGTTCCCCGGGACAGGGAATAGGCCAAGAGACCCAGTACTTC	CASSSPGQGIGQETQYF
TRBV7-3	NA	TRBJ1-1	NA	TGTGCCAGCAGCTTAACGGGACACAACACTGAAGCTTTCTTT	CASSLTGHNTEAFF
TRBV4-1	NA	TRBJ1-3	TRBD1	TGCGCCAGCAGCCAATCCGACAGGGGTACCTCTGGAAACACCATATATTTT	CASSQSDRGTSGNTIYF
TRBV11-2	NA	TRBJ2-5	NA	TGTGCCAGCAGCTTAGTAAGGGGAACCCACCAAGAGACCCAGTACTTC	CASSLVRGTHQETQYF
TRBV4-1	NA	TRBJ2-3	TRBD1	TGCGCCAGCAGCCAATCCCAGGACAGGGGACCTAGCACAGATACGCAGTATTTT	CASSQSQDRGPSTDTQYF
TRBV6-5	NA	TRBJ2-7	TRBD1	TGTGCCAGCAGAGGGACAGTGTACGAGCAGTACTTC	CASRGTVYEQYF
TRBV19	NA	TRBJ2-1	NA	TGTGCCAGTAGTATTACCGCGGGCTCCTACAATGAGCAGTTCTTC	CASSITAGSYNEQFF
TRBV27	NA	TRBJ2-3	TRBD2	TGTGCCAGCAGCAACGGGGGGTATTCAGATACGCAGTATTTT	CASSNGGYSDTQYF
TRBV5-8	NA	TRBJ1-6	TRBD1	TGTGCCAGCTATCGCGGGACAGGGGGTAATAATTCACCCCTCCACTTT	CASYRGTGGNNSPLHF
TRBV5-1	NA	TRBJ1-2	NA	TGCGCCAGCGCCCGGGACACTGCTAACTATGGCTACACCTTC	CASARDTANYGYTF
TRBV11-2	NA	TRBJ2-3	NA	TGTGCCAGCAGCTTAGATCAGGGACTCGGCACAGATACGCAGTATTTT	CASSLDQGLGTDTQYF
TRBV2	NA	TRBJ2-2	TRBD2	TGTGCCAGCAGTGAAAGGCTAGCGGGGGGGCCGAACACCGGGGAGCTGTTTTTT	CASSERLAGGPNTGELFF
TRBV25-1	NA	TRBJ2-7	TRBD2	TGTGCCAGCGCGGGACTAGCGGGGGGGCCTTCCGAGCAGTACTTC	CASAGLAGGPSEQYF